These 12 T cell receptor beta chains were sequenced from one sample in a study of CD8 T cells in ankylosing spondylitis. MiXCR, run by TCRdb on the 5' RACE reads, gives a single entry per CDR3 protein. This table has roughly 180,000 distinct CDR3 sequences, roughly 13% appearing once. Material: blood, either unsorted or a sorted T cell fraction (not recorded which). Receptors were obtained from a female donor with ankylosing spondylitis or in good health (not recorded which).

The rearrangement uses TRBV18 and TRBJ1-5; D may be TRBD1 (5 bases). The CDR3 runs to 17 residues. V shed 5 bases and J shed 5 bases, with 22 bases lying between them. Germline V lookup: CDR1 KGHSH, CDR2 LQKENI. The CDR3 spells CASSEYTGTTADQPQHF. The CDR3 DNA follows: TGTGCCAGCTCAGAATATACCGGGACGACAGCCGATCAGCCCCAGCATTTT.

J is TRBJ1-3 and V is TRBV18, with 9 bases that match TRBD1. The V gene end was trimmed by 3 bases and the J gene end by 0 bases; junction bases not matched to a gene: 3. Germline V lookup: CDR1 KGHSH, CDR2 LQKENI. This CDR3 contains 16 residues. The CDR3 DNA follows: TGTGCCAGCTCACCGCGACAGGGGGTCTCTGGAAACACCATATATTTT. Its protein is CASSPRQGVSGNTIYF. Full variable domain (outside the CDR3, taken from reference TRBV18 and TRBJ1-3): NAGVMQNPRHLVRRRGQEARLRCSPMKGHSHVYWYRQLPEEGLKFMVYLQKENIIDESGMPKERFSAEFPKEGPSILRIQQVVRGDSAAYFCASSPRQGVSGNTIYFGEGSWLTVV.

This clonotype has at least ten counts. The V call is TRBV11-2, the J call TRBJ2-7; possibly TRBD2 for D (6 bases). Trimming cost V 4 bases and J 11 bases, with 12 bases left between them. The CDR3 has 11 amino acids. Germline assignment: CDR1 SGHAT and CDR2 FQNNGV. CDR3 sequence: CASSSGGREYF. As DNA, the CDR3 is TGTGCCAGCAGCTCCGGGGGACGTGAGTACTTC.

The CDR3 DNA reads TGTGCCAGCAGCGGCGGGACAGTCACTGAAGCTTTCTTT. Its translation is CASSGGTVTEAFF. The chain uses TRBV9 and TRBJ1-1; 7 nucleotides align to TRBD1. V gave up 3 bases and J gave up 4 bases; unmatched junction bases: 3. CDR1 SGDLS and CDR2 YYNGEE come from the germline V gene. CDR3 size: 13 residues.

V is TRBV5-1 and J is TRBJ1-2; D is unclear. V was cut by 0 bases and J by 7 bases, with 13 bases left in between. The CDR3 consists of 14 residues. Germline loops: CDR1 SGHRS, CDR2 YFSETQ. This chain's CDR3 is CASSLAGGRRGYTF. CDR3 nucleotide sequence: TGCGCCAGCAGCTTGGCCGGCGGCCGGCGTGGCTACACCTTC.

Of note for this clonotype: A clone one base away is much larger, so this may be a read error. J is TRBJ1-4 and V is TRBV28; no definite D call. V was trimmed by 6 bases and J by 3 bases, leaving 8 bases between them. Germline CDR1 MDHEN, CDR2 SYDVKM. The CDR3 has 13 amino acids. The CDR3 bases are TGTGCCAGCAGAGATTCATCTAATGAAAAACTGTTTTTT. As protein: CASRDSSNEKLFF.

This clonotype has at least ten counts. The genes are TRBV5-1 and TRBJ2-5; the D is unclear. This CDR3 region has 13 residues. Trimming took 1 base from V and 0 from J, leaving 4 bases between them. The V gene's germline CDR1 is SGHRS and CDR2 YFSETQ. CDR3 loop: CASSLRNQETQYF. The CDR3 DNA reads TGCGCCAGCAGCTTGCGGAACCAAGAGACCCAGTACTTC.

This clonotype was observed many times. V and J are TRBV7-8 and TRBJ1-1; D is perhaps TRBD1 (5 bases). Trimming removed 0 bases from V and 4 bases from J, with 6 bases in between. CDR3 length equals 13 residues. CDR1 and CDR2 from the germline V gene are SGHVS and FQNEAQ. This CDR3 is CASSLAGTTEAFF. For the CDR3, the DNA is TGTGCCAGCAGCTTAGCCGGGACCACTGAAGCTTTCTTT.

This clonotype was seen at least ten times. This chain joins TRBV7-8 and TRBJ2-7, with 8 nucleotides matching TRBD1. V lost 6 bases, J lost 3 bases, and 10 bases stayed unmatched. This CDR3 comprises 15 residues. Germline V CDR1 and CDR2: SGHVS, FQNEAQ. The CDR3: CASRLDRENIYEQYF. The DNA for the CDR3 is TGTGCCAGCAGATTGGACAGGGAAAATATCTACGAGCAGTACTTC.

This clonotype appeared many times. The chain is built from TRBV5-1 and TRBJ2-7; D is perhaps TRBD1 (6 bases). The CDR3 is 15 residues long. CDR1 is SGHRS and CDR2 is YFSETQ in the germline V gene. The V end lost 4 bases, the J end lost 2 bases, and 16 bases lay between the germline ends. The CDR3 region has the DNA TGCGCCAGCAGCGACCTCAGGGGATTAACCTACGAGCAGTACTTC. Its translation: CASSDLRGLTYEQYF.

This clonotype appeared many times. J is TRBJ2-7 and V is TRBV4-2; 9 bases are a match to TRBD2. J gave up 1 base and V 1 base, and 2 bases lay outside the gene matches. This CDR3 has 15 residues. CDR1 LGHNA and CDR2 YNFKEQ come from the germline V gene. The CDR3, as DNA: TGTGCCAGCAGCCAAGCTAGCGGGGTGTCCTACGAGCAGTACTTC. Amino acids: CASSQASGVSYEQYF.

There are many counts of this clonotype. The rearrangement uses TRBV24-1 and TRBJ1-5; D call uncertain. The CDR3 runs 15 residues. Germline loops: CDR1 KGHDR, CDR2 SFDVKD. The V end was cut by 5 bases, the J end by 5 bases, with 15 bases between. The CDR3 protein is CATSASLPIDQPQHF. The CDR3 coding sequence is TGTGCCACCAGTGCCTCGTTACCGATCGATCAGCCCCAGCATTTT.